A selection of T cell receptor beta chains follows, all from one sample in a study of T cell changes during pregnancy in multiple sclerosis. Libraries were prepared by immunoSEQ multiplex PCR; TCRdb keeps only in-frame clonotypes and omits some of them. Among around 45,000 clones listed, approximately 90% were seen once. Here the sequenced sample was CD8+ T cells from peripheral blood mononuclear cells, taken in the second trimester of pregnancy. The origin of the receptors is a female donor with multiple sclerosis, enrolled in a pregnancy study. Each CDR3 is given with its conserved first and last residue. The D gene is left open where the match is weak. Size is omitted from some rows. Given values are once, few, many or a class for expanded clones.

clone_size j_call d_call v_call cdr3_nt cdr3_aa
NA TRBJ2-7 TRBD2 TRBV6-1 TGTGCCAGCAGTGAAGCGGGGGAGGGAGGCTACGAGCAGTACTTC CASSEAGEGGYEQYF
NA TRBJ2-7 NA TRBV7-6 TGTGCCAGCAGCTTTGAGGATCGCGAGCAGTACTTC CASSFEDREQYF
NA TRBJ1-3 NA TRBV19 TGTGCCAGTAGTATAGTGGACAGCCCATACGGTGGAAACACCATATATTTT CASSIVDSPYGGNTIYF
NA TRBJ2-3 TRBD2 TRBV7-9 TGTGCCAGCAGCTTAGCTCCTAGCGGGGGGGCCGTGCTAACAGATACGCAGTATTTT CASSLAPSGGAVLTDTQYF
once TRBJ2-7 NA TRBV7-6 TGTGCCAGCGGGTCAGGGGACACCCCCTACGAGCAGTACTTC CASGSGDTPYEQYF
NA TRBJ1-2 TRBD1 TRBV6-5 TGTGCCAGCAGTTACTCGACAGGGGATGGCTACACCTTC CASSYSTGDGYTF
NA TRBJ1-2 NA TRBV2 TGTGCCAGCAGTGACGTTCAGGGCGCTCATGGCTACACCTTC CASSDVQGAHGYTF
few TRBJ1-5 NA TRBV19 TGTGCCAGTAGTATAGATTTTACGGGGTTCCTTCAGCCCCAGCATTTT CASSIDFTGFLQPQHF
NA TRBJ2-1 TRBD2 TRBV6-1 TGTGCCAGCACCAGACTAGCGGGGGTAGATGAGCAGTTCTTC CASTRLAGVDEQFF
NA TRBJ1-1 NA TRBV7-2 TGTGCCAGCAGCTTAGCGCCGGGTTTGATGAACACTGAAGCTTTCTTT CASSLAPGLMNTEAFF
few TRBJ1-4 NA TRBV30 TGTGCCTGGAGTCTCCCATCGACGGAGGTTGAAAAACTGTTTTTT CAWSLPSTEVEKLFF
NA TRBJ2-1 NA TRBV9 TGTGCCAGCAGGTCTGAGGGGGCCTACAATGAGCAGTTCTTC CASRSEGAYNEQFF
NA TRBJ2-7 TRBD1 TRBV9 TGTGCCAGCAGCCTCGGGACAGTCGCCTACGAGCAGTACTTC CASSLGTVAYEQYF
NA TRBJ2-1 TRBD2 TRBV19 TGTGCCAGTAGTATGGGACTAGCTGGGGGCAATGAGCAGTTCTTC CASSMGLAGGNEQFF
NA TRBJ2-7 NA TRBV7-9 TGTGCCAGCAGCCCCGGTCCGGGGGACGGGGAGCAGTACTTC CASSPGPGDGEQYF
NA TRBJ2-3 NA TRBV7-3 TGTGCCAGCAGCCCCTTGGGGGCGGGAGATACGCAGTATTTT CASSPLGAGDTQYF
NA TRBJ1-2 NA TRBV6-6 TGTGCCAGCATGGGTGGTAACAGGGCCCGAGAGTATGGCTACACCTTC CASMGGNRAREYGYTF
NA TRBJ1-3 NA TRBV5-8 TGTGCCAGCAGCTTGATGTCAGGGGCTCTCTCTGGAAACACCATATATTTT CASSLMSGALSGNTIYF
NA TRBJ2-7 TRBD1 TRBV27 TGTGCCAGCACCTTGACAGGGGGCGCCCCCCCCTACGAGCAGTACTTC CASTLTGGAPPYEQYF
NA TRBJ2-2 TRBD1 TRBV7-9 TGTGCCAGCAGCTTAGTGGGACAGCGAGTTACCGGGGAGCTGTTTTTT CASSLVGQRVTGELFF
NA TRBJ1-1 NA TRBV12-5 TGTGCTAGTGGTTTACCCACCGGGACCCTAGCGGACACTGAAGCTTTCTTT CASGLPTGTLADTEAFF
NA TRBJ1-1 NA TRBV11-2 TGTGCCAGCAGCCCAACCGGGACACCGGACACTGAAGCTTTCTTT CASSPTGTPDTEAFF
NA TRBJ1-1 NA TRBV4-1 TGCGCCAGCAGCCAGTTTAGCGGGGATAGCACTGAAGCTTTCTTT CASSQFSGDSTEAFF
medium-sized TRBJ1-1 NA TRBV7-9 TGTGCCAGCAGCTCAGGACCAGGGGTGAACACTGAAGCTTTCTTT CASSSGPGVNTEAFF
NA TRBJ2-1 TRBD1 TRBV7-6 TGTGCCAGCAGCCGGACAGGCAGCGATGAGCAGTTCTTC CASSRTGSDEQFF
NA TRBJ1-1 NA TRBV15 TGTGCCACCAGCAGGGACTTAACAGGGTTTACTGAAGCTTTCTTT CATSRDLTGFTEAFF
NA TRBJ2-3 TRBD2 TRBV10-3 TGTGCCACCTTGGGGGGGGTCGGGGATACGCAGTATTTT CATLGGVGDTQYF
NA TRBJ1-2 TRBD1 TRBV5-5 TGTGCCAGCAGCTGGACAGGGGCTGAGGGCTACACCTTC CASSWTGAEGYTF
NA TRBJ2-3 NA TRBV7-2 TGTGCCACCCAGGGGGGCGGGGCAGATACGCAGTATTTT CATQGGGADTQYF
NA TRBJ2-7 NA TRBV30 TGTGCCTGGAGTGTAGACTCCACCTACGAGCAGTACTTC CAWSVDSTYEQYF
once TRBJ2-7 NA TRBV4-1 TGCGCCAGCAGCCAAGACCCATACGAGCAGTACTTC CASSQDPYEQYF
NA TRBJ2-3 TRBD2 TRBV7-6 TGTGCCAGCAGCTCGCGGGGTAGCGGGCGCCACACAGATACGCAGTATTTT CASSSRGSGRHTDTQYF
NA TRBJ1-2 NA TRBV27 TGTGCCAGCAGTTTATGGCCCCTGAAGGGGGATGGCTACACCTTC CASSLWPLKGDGYTF
NA TRBJ1-1 TRBD1 TRBV6-5 TGTGCCAGCAGCACAGGGACAGAGAACACTGAAGCTTTCTTT CASSTGTENTEAFF
NA TRBJ2-3 NA TRBV5-1 TGCGCCAGCAGCTTGTCCAGCGGTCTGGATACGCAGTATTTT CASSLSSGLDTQYF
NA TRBJ2-1 NA TRBV7-9 TGTGCCAGCAGCCCCCTTGCGGTAAGCTCCTACAATGAGCAGTTCTTC CASSPLAVSSYNEQFF
NA TRBJ2-1 TRBD1 TRBV6-5 TGTGCCAGCAGCACCGGGACAGGGGGCCTTGAGCAGTTCTTC CASSTGTGGLEQFF
NA TRBJ1-6 NA TRBV19 TGTGCCAGTACCCCGGGGGGATATAATTCACCCCTCCACTTT CASTPGGYNSPLHF
NA TRBJ2-2 TRBD1 TRBV14 TGTGCCAGCAGCCAAGAGCCCGGACAGGGCACGAACACCGGGGAGCTGTTTTTT CASSQEPGQGTNTGELFF
NA TRBJ1-2 NA TRBV7-9 TGTGCCAGCAGCCGTCCCCGGACAGACTATGGCTACACCTTC CASSRPRTDYGYTF
NA TRBJ2-2 TRBD2 TRBV6-8 TGTGCCAGCAGTTACTCGACTAGCGGGAACACCGGGGAGCTGTTTTTT CASSYSTSGNTGELFF
NA TRBJ2-3 TRBD2 TRBV4-2 TGTGCCAGCAGCCCCGACCCGGGACTAGCGGTTTTTCGCACAGATACGCAGTATTTT CASSPDPGLAVFRTDTQYF
NA TRBJ2-3 TRBD2 TRBV6-4 TGTGCCAGCAGCAGTAGCGGGGGTCTGACAGATACGCAGTATTTT CASSSSGGLTDTQYF
NA TRBJ1-5 NA TRBV27 TGTGCCAGCAGTTTCACAATCAATCAGCCCCAGCATTTT CASSFTINQPQHF
NA TRBJ2-5 NA TRBV19 TGTGCCAGTAGTATATCGTTCCGAGCGCTGGAGGAGACCCAGTACTTC CASSISFRALEETQYF